Given below is one TCR beta chain in context. Produced via immunoSEQ multiplex PCR; TCRdb's table is partial and in-frame only. The table includes 71,000 or so clones, 85% to 90% detected once. The sample originates from a study of OX40 agonist ivuxolimab in advanced cancers. This CDR3 has 15 residues. Between the trimmed V and J ends, which lost 6 bases and 4 bases, there was a span of 18 bases. The germline V gene encodes CDR1 SGHTA and CDR2 FQGNSA. The specimen was CD4+ or CD8+ T cells sorted from blood, collected in a trial of the OX40 agonist ivuxolimab. The chain has TRBV7-2 and TRBJ1-1, with D unclear. The sequence was obtained from an adult with an advanced solid tumor such as melanoma, head and neck, liver or kidney cancer. The CDR3 loop is CASRINWGLGTEAFF. The CDR3 DNA sequence: TGTGCCAGCAGAATAAACTGGGGTTTGGGCACTGAAGCTTTCTTT.